The rows below give T cell receptor beta chains drawn from one sample of a study of blood T cells in healthy people across ages. TCRdb redid the calling of the 5' RACE reads with MiXCR, one entry per CDR3 protein. Found here are hundreds of thousands of distinct CDR3 sequences, 35% to 45% of them singletons; the top ten hold roughly 19%. The sequencing sample was made of blood. The receptors here all came from a woman between 55 and 75 years old in good health. Each CDR3 is given with its conserved first and last residue. The order of the fields is V gene, J gene, clone size, CDR3 protein. A row's size may be missing; if present it is once, few, many or a size class.

TRBV20-1	TRBJ2-5	-	CSASGLAGKGYQETQYF
TRBV20-1	TRBJ1-2	few	CSASVQGNYGYTF
TRBV7-7	TRBJ2-5	-	CASSEGLAKETQYF
TRBV3-1	TRBJ1-1	-	CASSPAVSSTEAFF
TRBV7-2	TRBJ2-1	once	CASTSGLAVYNEQFF
TRBV20-1	TRBJ1-5	-	CRDNRDSFNQPQHF
TRBV12-3/TRBV12-4	-	few	CASSSPAGGSYNEQYF
TRBV20-1	TRBJ2-5	-	CSARAQHSQETQYF
TRBV4-3	TRBJ2-2	-	CASSQDSGVGELFF
TRBV7-2	TRBJ2-5	-	CASSQHLTGTGGGETQYF
TRBV19	TRBJ2-1	-	CASKEGTVYNEQFF
TRBV6-2/TRBV6-3	TRBJ1-5	few	CASSFPGSNQPQHF
TRBV5-1	TRBJ2-1	-	CASSLGEHEQFF
TRBV5-1	TRBJ2-3	-	CASSLLLAGSDTQYF
TRBV7-2	-	-	CASSVGLAGGPWETQYF
TRBV2	TRBJ1-5	-	CASSEWQGSNQPQHF
TRBV12-3/TRBV12-4	TRBJ1-1	few	CASSRMTEAFF
TRBV4-1	TRBJ2-5	-	CASSQGTSVDEQYF
TRBV28	TRBJ2-7	few	CASGTSGRLEQYF
TRBV2	TRBJ1-4	-	CASGEILGTHRGNEKLFF
TRBV2	TRBJ2-7	few	CASQDRASSYEQYF
TRBV5-1	TRBJ1-1	many	CASSWDRGNTEAFF
TRBV3-1	TRBJ2-4	-	CASSVQTSGGRKNIQYF
TRBV5-1	TRBJ2-7	-	CASSPRGGDEQYF
TRBV3-1	TRBJ2-5	-	CASSQDGGQETQYF
TRBV12-3/TRBV12-4	TRBJ2-5	few	CASNTGHSQETQYF
TRBV2	TRBJ2-1	-	CASSTRGRQGEQFF
TRBV6-2/TRBV6-3	TRBJ2-7	-	CASTRRNYEQYF
TRBV3-1	TRBJ2-1	-	CASSQGPGQGSNEQFF
TRBV6-5	TRBJ1-5	few	CASSNPGPNQPQHF
TRBV20-1	TRBJ2-5	many	CSAQQETQYF
TRBV6-1	TRBJ2-5	few	CASRVTGKAQETQYF
TRBV7-9	TRBJ1-1	few	CASSKTGQGNTEAFF
TRBV9	TRBJ2-5	-	CASSVGAGGREQYF
TRBV20-1	TRBJ2-2	-	CSARGLAGAGELFF
TRBV7-3	TRBJ1-1	-	CASSPGGAGDTEAFF
TRBV7-6	TRBJ1-1	-	CASSAGGQNTEAFF
TRBV6-2/TRBV6-3	TRBJ2-3	-	CASSYFGGFFTDTQYF
TRBV6-5	TRBJ2-7	-	CASSYSRAYEQYF
TRBV5-1	TRBJ1-4	-	CASSNRDPFAKLFF
TRBV7-2	TRBJ2-2	-	CASSSIAGGLNTGELFF
TRBV27	TRBJ2-5	-	CASSQENQETQYF
TRBV12-3/TRBV12-4	TRBJ1-2	few	CASSPRLGSANYGYTF
TRBV10-3	TRBJ2-1	-	CAISEGARGRGYNEQFF
TRBV9	TRBJ2-7	few	CASSVEGQGVDEQYF
TRBV12-3/TRBV12-4	TRBJ1-2	few	CASSFSGDGGYTF